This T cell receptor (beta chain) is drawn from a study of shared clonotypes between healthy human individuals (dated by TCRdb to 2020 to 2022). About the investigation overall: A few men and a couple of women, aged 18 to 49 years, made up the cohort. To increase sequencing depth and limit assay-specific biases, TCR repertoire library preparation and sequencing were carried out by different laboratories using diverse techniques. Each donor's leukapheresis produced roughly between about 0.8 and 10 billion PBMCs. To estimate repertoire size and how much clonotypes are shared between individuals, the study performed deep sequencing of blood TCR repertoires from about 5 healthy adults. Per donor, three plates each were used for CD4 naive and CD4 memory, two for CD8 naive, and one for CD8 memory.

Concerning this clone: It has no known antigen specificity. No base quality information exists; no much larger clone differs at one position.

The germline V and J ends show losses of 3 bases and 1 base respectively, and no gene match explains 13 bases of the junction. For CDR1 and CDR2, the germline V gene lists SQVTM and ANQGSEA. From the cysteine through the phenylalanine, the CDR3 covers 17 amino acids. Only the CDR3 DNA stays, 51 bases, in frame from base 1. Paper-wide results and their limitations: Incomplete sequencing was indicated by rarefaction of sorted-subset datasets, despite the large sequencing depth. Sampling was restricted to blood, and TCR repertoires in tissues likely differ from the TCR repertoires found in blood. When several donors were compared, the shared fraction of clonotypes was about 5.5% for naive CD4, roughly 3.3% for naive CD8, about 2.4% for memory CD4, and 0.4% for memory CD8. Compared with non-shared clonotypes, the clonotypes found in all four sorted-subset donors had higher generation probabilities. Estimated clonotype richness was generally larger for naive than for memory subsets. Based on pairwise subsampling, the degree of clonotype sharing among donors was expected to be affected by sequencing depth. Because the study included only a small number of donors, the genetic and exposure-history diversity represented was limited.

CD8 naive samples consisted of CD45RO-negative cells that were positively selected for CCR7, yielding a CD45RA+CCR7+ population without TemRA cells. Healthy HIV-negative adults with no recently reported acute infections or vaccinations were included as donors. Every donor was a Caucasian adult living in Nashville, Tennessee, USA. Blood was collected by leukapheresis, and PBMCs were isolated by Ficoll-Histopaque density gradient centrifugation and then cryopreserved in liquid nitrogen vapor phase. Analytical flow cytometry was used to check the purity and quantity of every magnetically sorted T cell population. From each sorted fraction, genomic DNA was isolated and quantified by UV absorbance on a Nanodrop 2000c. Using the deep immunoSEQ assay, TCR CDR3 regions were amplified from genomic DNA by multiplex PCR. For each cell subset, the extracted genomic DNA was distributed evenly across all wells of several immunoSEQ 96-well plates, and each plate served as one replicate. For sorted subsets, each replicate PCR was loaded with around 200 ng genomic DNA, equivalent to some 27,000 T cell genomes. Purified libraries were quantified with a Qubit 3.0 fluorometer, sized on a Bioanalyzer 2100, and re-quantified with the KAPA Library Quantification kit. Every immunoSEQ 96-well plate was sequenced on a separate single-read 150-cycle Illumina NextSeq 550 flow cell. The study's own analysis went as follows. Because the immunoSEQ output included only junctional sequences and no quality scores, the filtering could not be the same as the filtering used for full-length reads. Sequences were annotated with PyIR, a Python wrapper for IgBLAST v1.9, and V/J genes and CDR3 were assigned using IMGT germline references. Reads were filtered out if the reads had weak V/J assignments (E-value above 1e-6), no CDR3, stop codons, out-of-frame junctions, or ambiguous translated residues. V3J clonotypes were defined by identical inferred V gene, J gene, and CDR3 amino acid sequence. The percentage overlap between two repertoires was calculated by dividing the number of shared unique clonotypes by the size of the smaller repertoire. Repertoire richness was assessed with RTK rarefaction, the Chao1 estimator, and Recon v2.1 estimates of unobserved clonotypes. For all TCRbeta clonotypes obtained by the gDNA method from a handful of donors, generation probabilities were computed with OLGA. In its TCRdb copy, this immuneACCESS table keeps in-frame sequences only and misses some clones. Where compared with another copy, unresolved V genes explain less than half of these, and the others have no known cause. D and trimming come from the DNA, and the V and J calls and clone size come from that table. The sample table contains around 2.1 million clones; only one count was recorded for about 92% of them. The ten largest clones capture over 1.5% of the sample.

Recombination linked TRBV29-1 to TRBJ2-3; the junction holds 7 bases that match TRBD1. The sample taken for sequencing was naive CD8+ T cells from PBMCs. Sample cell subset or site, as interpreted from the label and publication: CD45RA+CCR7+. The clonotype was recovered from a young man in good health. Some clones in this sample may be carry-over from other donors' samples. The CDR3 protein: CSVDRDSLVLGTDTQYF. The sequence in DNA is TGCAGCGTTGACAGGGACAGCCTTGTCCTTGGCACAGATACGCAGTATTTT.